Sequencing of this TCR beta chain was carried out in a study of blood T cell repertoires in COVID-19 (dated by TCRdb to 2019 to 2021). Some background on the complete study: Samples from collaborators originated in the United States, Italy and Spain and spanned both the acute and convalescent phases of COVID-19. The material from the prospective study consisted of cDNA or gDNA derived from T cells, B-cell-depleted T cells, or PBMCs. Subjects who had been exposed to COVID-19, were actively infected with it, or had recovered from it provided the deeply sampled blood TCRbeta repertoires that made up the dataset. A freely available public database, intended as a resource for researchers studying the immune response to SARS-CoV-2, is where the repertoires were released. The samples were drawn from two sources: the first 160 participants of the ongoing ImmuneRACE study, and 1,200 or so subjects contributed by 6 global collaborators. Sample metadata almost always included a de-identified subject ID, COVID-19 status, age in years and sex. Where HLA class I and class II types were available, the types were taken from metadata supplied by the sample provider, not from assay-based typing. Overall study outcomes, separate from this receptor: The amount of clinical and demographic metadata varied by source and participant and was provided uncurated.

TCRbeta CDR3 regions were amplified from genomic DNA using the immunoSEQ Assay, a bias-controlled multiplex PCR. The published analysis was carried out like this. The number of nucleated cells in each sample was estimated by amplification of reference gene primers within the assay. To quantify the absolute abundance of each unique TCRbeta CDR3 rearrangement, sequence reads were collapsed and filtered. For each sample, productive Simpson clonality was calculated by taking the square root of Simpson's diversity index across productive rearrangements. TCRdb retrieved this table from immuneACCESS and kept in-frame rearrangements only. Not all clones are present; in checked studies, unresolved V genes account for under half, and no reason is known for the remainder. V, J and clone size were drawn from that table, and D and trimming were deduced from the DNA. A total of 300,000 or so clones appear in this sample, 65% to 90% of them only once. The top ten hold roughly 10% of the sample.

In regard to this clone: Its antigen has not been determined. The input lacks base qualities; no much larger clone sits a single base away.

Counted from cysteine to phenylalanine, this CDR3 has 14 amino acids. Just the 42-base CDR3 DNA is kept, in frame starting at base 1. Based on the germline V gene, the CDR1 and CDR2 sequences are SGHAT and FQNNGV. V was cut back by 3 bases and J by 3 bases, leaving a gap of 12 bases between them. Participants in the prospective study were aged about 18 to 100 years, lived in 24 United States geographic areas, and enrolled through a virtual design. In the prospective study, participants were assigned to cohorts based on the clinical history participants reported in a screening survey and a study questionnaire. For ImmuneRACE Cohort 3, a participant was defined as recovered based on two consecutive negative NP/OP PCR tests, clearance by a healthcare professional, or resolution of symptoms. In the prospective study, mobile phlebotomists collected whole blood, serum and a nasopharyngeal or oropharyngeal swab from each participant. Additional blood draws and questionnaires over an approximately 2-month period could optionally be provided by prospective study participants. Before DNA extraction, prospective study blood samples were shipped either frozen or at room temperature.

The receptor was derived from a woman aged 18-35 years who had recovered from COVID-19. The chain is made from TRBV11-2 and TRBJ2-7; matching of 6 bases hints at TRBD1 as the D gene. Sequences were obtained from PBMCs or T cells enriched from blood (not recorded which). The sequence in DNA is TGTGCCAGCAGCTTCGGGACACCATACTACGAGCAGTACTTC. It translates as CASSFGTPYYEQYF.